A selection of T cell receptor beta chains follows, all from one sample in a study of T-cell memory formation after mild COVID-19. Using its own MiXCR run on the 5' RACE reads, TCRdb lists one record per CDR3 protein. Found here are approximately 150,000 distinct CDR3 sequences, approximately 5.7% of them singletons; the top ten hold approximately 2.1%. Source material: PBMCs or a T cell subset sorted from them (not recorded which). Receptors originate from an adult woman who had mild COVID-19 (a few samples of this study predate the infection). Cell type and time point are not known. The CDR3 runs from the conserved cysteine through the conserved F or W. Each record gives: clone size, J gene, D gene, V gene, CDR3 protein, CDR3 DNA. A D gene is named only where the DNA matches it firmly. Clone size is given for some rows only: seen once, a few or many times, or a class if the clone is expanded.

many TRBJ2-1 . TRBV7-2 CASSLSTDNEQFF TGTGCCAGCAGCCTTTCGACTGACAATGAGCAGTTCTTC
. TRBJ1-3 . TRBV12-3/TRBV12-4 CASSQGSDSGNTIYF TGTGCCAGCAGTCAGGGGTCCGACTCTGGAAACACCATATATTTT
many TRBJ2-1 . TRBV5-1 CASSLGAGWYNEQFF TGCGCCAGCAGCTTGGGAGCAGGGTGGTACAATGAGCAGTTCTTC
. TRBJ2-3 TRBD2 TRBV11-2 CASSRRTSGISTDTQYF TGTGCCAGCAGCCGCCGGACTAGCGGAATTTCCACAGATACGCAGTATTTT
few TRBJ2-1 . TRBV20-1 CSASIQSHEQFF TGCAGTGCTAGCATTCAGTCGCATGAGCAGTTCTTC
few TRBJ2-4 TRBD2 TRBV19 CASGLALAKNIQYF TGTGCCAGCGGACTAGCGCTAGCCAAAAACATTCAGTACTTC
many TRBJ2-5 TRBD1 TRBV6-6 CASSSGYRGIQETQYF TGTGCCAGCAGTTCCGGTTACAGGGGGATCCAAGAGACCCAGTACTTC
many TRBJ1-1 TRBD1 TRBV12-3/TRBV12-4 CASSLQGAIPEAFF TGTGCCAGCAGTTTACAGGGGGCCATCCCAGAAGCTTTCTTT
many TRBJ2-1 TRBD2 TRBV4-2 CASSPEREGLNEQFF TGTGCCAGCAGCCCCGAGCGGGAGGGCCTGAATGAGCAGTTCTTC
few TRBJ2-7 TRBD1 TRBV11-2 CASSPSTGGYEQYF TGTGCCAGCAGCCCCTCGACAGGGGGCTACGAGCAGTACTTC
many TRBJ2-1 TRBD1 TRBV12-3/TRBV12-4 CASSLSGQQEQFF TGTGCCAGCAGTCTATCGGGACAGCAGGAGCAGTTCTTC
many TRBJ2-2 . TRBV5-1 CASSLSLAASTGELFF TGCGCCAGCAGCCTTTCCCTAGCCGCGAGCACCGGGGAGCTGTTTTTT
many TRBJ2-4 . TRBV20-1 CSARGGAGKNIQYF TGCAGTGCCCGAGGAGGGGCAGGGAAAAACATTCAGTACTTC
many TRBJ2-7 . TRBV7-2 CASRAGAHYEQYF TGTGCCAGCAGGGCCGGGGCCCACTACGAGCAGTACTTC
few TRBJ1-3 . TRBV29-1 CSVYQQNSGNTIYF TGCAGCGTTTACCAACAGAACTCTGGAAACACCATATATTTT
. TRBJ1-4 . TRBV4-3 CASSQAESVANEKLFF TGCGCCAGCAGCCAAGCGGAAAGCGTGGCAAATGAAAAACTGTTTTTT
many TRBJ2-1 . TRBV7-6 CASSLKLATEQFF TGTGCCAGCAGCTTAAAGCTAGCTACTGAGCAGTTCTTC
few TRBJ2-1 TRBD2 TRBV2 CASSRGTSPSNEQFF TGTGCCAGCAGCCGGGGGACTAGCCCTAGCAATGAGCAGTTCTTC
many TRBJ2-3 TRBD2 TRBV25-1 CATLTTSGGNTQYF TGTGCCACCCTGACGACTAGCGGGGGGAACACGCAGTATTTT
many TRBJ2-7 . TRBV15 CATSRDQGGSEQYF TGTGCCACCAGCAGAGATCAGGGGGGTTCCGAGCAGTACTTC
. TRBJ2-7 . TRBV7-7 CASSLAVTYEQYF TGTGCCAGCAGCTTAGCTGTCACCTACGAGCAGTACTTC
many TRBJ2-5 . TRBV29-1 CSVEVQRQETQYF TGCAGCGTTGAAGTTCAGCGCCAAGAGACCCAGTACTTC
. TRBJ2-7 . TRBV12-3/TRBV12-4 CASSIQGFYEQYF TGTGCCAGCAGTATACAGGGTTTCTACGAGCAGTACTTC